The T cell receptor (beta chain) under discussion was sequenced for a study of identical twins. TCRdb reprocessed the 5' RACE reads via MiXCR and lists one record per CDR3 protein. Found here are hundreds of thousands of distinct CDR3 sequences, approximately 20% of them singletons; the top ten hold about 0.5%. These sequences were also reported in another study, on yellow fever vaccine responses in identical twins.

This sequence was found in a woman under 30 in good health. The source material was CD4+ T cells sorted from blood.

The CDR3 loop reads CASSLGLPTGEQYF. CDR3 DNA sequence: TGTGCCAGCAGTTTGGGACTCCCCACGGGGGAGCAGTACTTC. The rearrangement joins TRBV12-3 or TRBV12-4 to TRBJ2-7; D possibly corresponds to TRBD2 (6 bases). The CDR3 contains 14 residues. Trimming removed 3 bases at V and 7 bases at J, with 16 bases between.